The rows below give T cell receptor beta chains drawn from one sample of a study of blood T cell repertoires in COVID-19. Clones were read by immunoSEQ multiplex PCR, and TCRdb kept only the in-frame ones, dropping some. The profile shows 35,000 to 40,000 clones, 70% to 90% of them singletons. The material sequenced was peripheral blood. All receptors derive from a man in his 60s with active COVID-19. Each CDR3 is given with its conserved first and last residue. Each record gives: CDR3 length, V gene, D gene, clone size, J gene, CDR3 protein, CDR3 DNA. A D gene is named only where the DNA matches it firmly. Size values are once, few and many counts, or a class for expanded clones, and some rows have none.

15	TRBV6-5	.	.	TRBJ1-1	CASSYSLGANTEAFF	TGTGCCAGCAGTTACTCGTTGGGGGCTAACACTGAAGCTTTCTTT
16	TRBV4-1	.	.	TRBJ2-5	CASSQGRGAIQETQYF	TGCGCCAGCAGCCAAGGCAGGGGGGCCATCCAAGAGACCCAGTACTTC
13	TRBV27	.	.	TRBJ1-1	CASSLSSRIEAFF	TGTGCCAGCAGTTTATCGAGCAGGATAGAAGCTTTCTTT
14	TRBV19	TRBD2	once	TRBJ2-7	CASSISGLAGEQYF	TGTGCCAGTAGTATTTCGGGACTAGCTGGGGAGCAGTACTTC
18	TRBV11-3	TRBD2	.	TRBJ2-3	CASSLTGGGPSGTDTQYF	TGTGCCAGCAGCTTAACTGGGGGAGGGCCGTCCGGCACAGATACGCAGTATTTT
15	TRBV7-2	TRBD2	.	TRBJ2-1	CASSPGLAGRDEQFF	TGTGCCAGCAGCCCCGGACTAGCGGGACGGGATGAGCAGTTCTTC
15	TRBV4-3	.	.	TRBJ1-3	CASSQGRRALDTIYF	TGCGCCAGCAGCCAAGGCAGGCGGGCGTTGGACACCATATATTTT
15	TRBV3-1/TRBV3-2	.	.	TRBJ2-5	CASSRRASAQETQYF	TGTGCCAGCAGCCGCCGTGCTAGCGCCCAAGAGACCCAGTACTTC
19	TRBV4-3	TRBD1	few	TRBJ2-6	CASSPYTGQGANGANVLTF	TGCGCCAGCAGCCCGTATACGGGACAGGGGGCGAACGGGGCCAACGTCCTGACTTTC
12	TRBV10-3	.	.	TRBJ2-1	CAISGAYNEQFF	TGTGCCATCAGTGGGGCGTACAATGAGCAGTTCTTC
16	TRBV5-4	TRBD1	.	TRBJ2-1	CASSYLGQGRNNEQFF	TGTGCCAGCAGCTACCTGGGACAGGGGCGGAACAATGAGCAGTTCTTC
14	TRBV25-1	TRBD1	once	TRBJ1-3	CASSARGSRGHHIF	TGTGCCAGCAGCGCCAGGGGGTCCCGGGGACACCATATATTT
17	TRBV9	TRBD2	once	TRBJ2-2	CASSDPMREGRTGELFF	TGTGCCAGCAGTGACCCCATGCGGGAGGGCCGAACCGGGGAGCTGTTTTTT
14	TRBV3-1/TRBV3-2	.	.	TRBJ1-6	CASAPPTYNSPLHF	TGTGCCAGCGCCCCGCCCACATATAATTCACCCCTCCACTTT
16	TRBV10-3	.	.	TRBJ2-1	CAISDSWESSYNEQFF	TGTGCCATCAGTGATAGTTGGGAGAGCTCCTACAATGAGCAGTTCTTC
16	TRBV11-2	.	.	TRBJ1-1	CASSLWSLHMNTEAFF	TGTGCCAGCAGCTTATGGTCTTTACACATGAACACTGAAGCTTTCTTT
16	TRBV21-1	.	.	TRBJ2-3	CASSTLGGLATDTQYF	TGTGCCAGCAGCACACTCGGGGGACTAGCAACAGATACGCAGTATTTT
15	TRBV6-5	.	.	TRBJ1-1	CASSARGTGNTEAFF	TGTGCCAGCAGCGCCCGCGGAACAGGGAACACTGAAGCTTTCTTT
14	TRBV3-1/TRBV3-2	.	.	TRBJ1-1	CASSQDRGRTEAFF	TGTGCCAGCAGCCAAGATCGTGGCCGCACTGAAGCTTTCTTT
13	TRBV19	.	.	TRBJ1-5	CASSALGGQPQHF	TGTGCCAGTAGTGCACTGGGAGGTCAGCCCCAGCATTTT
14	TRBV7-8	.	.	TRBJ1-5	CASSPSLGFQPQHF	TGTGCCAGCAGCCCTAGCTTGGGTTTTCAGCCCCAGCATTTT
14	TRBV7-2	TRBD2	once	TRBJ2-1	CASGRLAEYNEQFF	TGTGCCAGCGGTCGACTAGCGGAGTACAATGAGCAGTTCTTC
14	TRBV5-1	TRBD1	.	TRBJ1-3	CASSSPGGENTIYF	TGCGCCAGCAGCTCCCCAGGGGGCGAAAACACCATATATTTT
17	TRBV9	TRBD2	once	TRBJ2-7	CASSVATSGKRPYEQYF	TGTGCCAGCAGCGTAGCAACTAGCGGGAAAAGGCCCTACGAGCAGTACTTC
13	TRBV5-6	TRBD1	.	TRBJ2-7	CASVVGGVGEQYF	TGTGCCAGCGTGGTAGGGGGCGTCGGGGAGCAGTACTTC
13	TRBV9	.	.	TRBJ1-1	CASSVEGGTEAFF	TGTGCCAGCAGCGTAGAAGGGGGCACTGAAGCTTTCTTT
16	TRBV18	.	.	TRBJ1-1	CASSPRVEGMNTEAFF	TGTGCCAGCTCACCCAGGGTGGAGGGGATGAACACTGAAGCTTTCTTT
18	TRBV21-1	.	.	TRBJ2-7	CASSKTPRLAGGPSEQYF	TGTGCCAGCAGCAAGACCCCCCGACTAGCGGGAGGGCCGAGTGAGCAGTACTTC
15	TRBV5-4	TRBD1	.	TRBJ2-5	CASSLDAGGQETQYF	TGTGCCAGCAGCTTGGATGCAGGGGGCCAAGAGACCCAGTACTTC
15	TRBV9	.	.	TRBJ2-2	CASSVDGGNTGELFF	TGTGCCAGCAGCGTAGATGGCGGCAACACCGGGGAGCTGTTTTTT
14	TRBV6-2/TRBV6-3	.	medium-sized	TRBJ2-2	CASSGNRETGELFF	TGTGCCAGCAGTGGCAACAGGGAAACGGGGGAGCTGTTTTTT
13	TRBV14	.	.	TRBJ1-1	CASSLLYRTEAFF	TGTGCCAGCAGCCTCCTTTATAGAACTGAAGCTTTCTTT
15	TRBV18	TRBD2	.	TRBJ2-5	CASSPPLAGTETQYF	TGTGCCAGCTCACCACCCCTAGCGGGAACAGAGACCCAGTACTTC
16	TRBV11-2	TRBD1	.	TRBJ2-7	CASSVRGRDSYYEQYF	TGTGCCAGCAGCGTAAGAGGCCGGGACAGTTACTACGAGCAGTACTTC
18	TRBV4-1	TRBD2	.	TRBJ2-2	CASSRQAGTSGNAGELFF	TGCGCCAGCAGCCGTCAGGCCGGGACTAGCGGGAACGCCGGGGAGCTGTTTTTT
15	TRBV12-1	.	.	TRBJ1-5	CASPQPVGGSQPQHF	TGTGCCAGCCCCCAGCCCGTGGGAGGTTCTCAGCCCCAGCATTTT